The 20 T cell receptor beta chains listed next were all sequenced from one sample in a study of beta chain features in type 1 diabetes. Expressed TCRB transcripts were sequenced because the isolated RNA had all been reverse transcribed beforehand. The table came from immunoSEQ multiplex PCR; TCRdb's copy has only in-frame clones and leaves some out. The repertoire holds about 230,000 clones, with 9.6% as singletons. The sequencing input was naive CD4+ T cells from blood. These receptors originate from a woman aged 18 to 35 in good health.

V gene TRBV7-8 combines with J gene TRBJ1-1, with 8 bases aligning to TRBD1. Germline V CDR1 and CDR2: SGHVS, FQNEAQ. There are 16 residues in the CDR3. J lost 6 bases, V lost 5 bases, and 14 bases had no gene match. For the CDR3, the DNA is TGTGCCAGCAGCAGCGCTAGAGGACAGGGATTCTCTGAAGCTTTCTTT. This gives the protein CASSSARGQGFSEAFF. Combining the CDR3 with reference TRBV7-8 and TRBJ1-1 gives the whole variable domain GAGVSQSPRYKVAKRGQDVALRCDPISGHVSLFWYQQALGQGPEFLTYFQNEAQLDKSGLPSDRFFAERPEGSVSTLKIQRTQQEDSAVYLCASSSARGQGFSEAFFGQGTRLTVV.

This chain links TRBV4-1 with TRBJ2-4; 8 positions agree with TRBD2. The ends lost 0 bases at V and 8 bases at J; junction bases unmatched: 6. The CDR3 extends over 15 amino acids. CDR1 and CDR2 from the germline V gene are MGHRA and YSYEKL. The CDR3 sequence: CASSQDGGAGDIQYF. The CDR3 DNA sequence: TGCGCCAGCAGCCAAGATGGCGGAGCGGGGGACATTCAGTACTTC.

This clone showed up just a few times. The chain is built from TRBV5-1 and TRBJ2-1; TRBD2 is a possible D gene (5 bases). The CDR3 contains 15 residues. The germline V gene has CDR1 SGHRS and CDR2 YFSETQ. The V gene lost 1 base and the J gene lost 6 bases, with 14 bases spanning the gap. The DNA of the CDR3 is TGCGCCAGCAGCTTGTTCCGGGGTGCGGCCAATGAGCAGTTCTTC. This codes for CASSLFRGAANEQFF.

This clone has more than one count but fewer than ten. DNA for the CDR3: TGCGCCAGCAGCTCGGGACTAGCGGGGCTAGGGGGCACAGATACGCAGTATTTT. The encoded protein is CASSSGLAGLGGTDTQYF. The chain has TRBV5-1 and TRBJ2-3; 13 bases fit TRBD2. This CDR3 has 18 amino acids. Per the germline V gene, CDR1 is SGHRS and CDR2 is YFSETQ. Trimming cost V 3 bases and J 1 base; bases outside gene matches: 8.

The sample holds a few counts of this clone. The chain is built from TRBV5-1 and TRBJ2-3, with 9 nucleotides matching TRBD1. V lost 0 bases, J lost 5 bases, and 10 bases stayed unmatched. The CDR3 spans 17 residues. Germline assignment: CDR1 SGHRS and CDR2 YFSETQ. CDR3 amino acids: CASSLGRQGGVLDTQYF. In DNA form, the CDR3 reads TGCGCCAGCAGCTTGGGGCGACAGGGGGGGGTCCTAGATACGCAGTATTTT.

This CDR3 is CASSSGQGKRGYTF. Here the CDR3 DNA reads TGTGCCAGCTCATCGGGACAGGGGAAAAGAGGCTACACCTTC. This chain links TRBV28 with TRBJ1-2, with 10 bases lining up with TRBD1. V lost 8 bases to trimming and J lost 8 bases; unmatched junction nucleotides: 11. The CDR3 totals 14 residues. Germline values: CDR1 MDHEN, CDR2 SYDVKM.

The table lists this clone with a few counts. The chain combines TRBV7-2 with TRBJ1-1, with 7 bases fitting TRBD1. The CDR3 runs to 15 residues. Trimming removed 5 bases from V and 0 bases from J; junction bases left unmatched: 6. In germline, CDR1 is SGHTA, CDR2 FQGNSA. The DNA for the CDR3 is TGTGCCAGCAGCCCAAGACAGGGAATGAACACTGAAGCTTTCTTT. Its protein is CASSPRQGMNTEAFF. The full variable domain, rest sourced from reference TRBV7-2 and TRBJ1-1, is GAGVSQSPSNKVTEKGKDVELRCDPISGHTALYWYRQSLGQGLEFLIYFQGNSAPDKSGLPSDRFSAERTGGSVSTLTIQRTQQEDSAVYLCASSPRQGMNTEAFFGQGTRLTVV.

The sample holds a few counts of this clone. The V and J genes are TRBV5-6 and TRBJ2-3; TRBD2 aligns across 13 bases. CDR1 is SGHDT and CDR2 is YYEEEE in the germline V gene. The CDR3 is made up of 17 amino acids. J was trimmed by 2 bases and V by 2 bases; bases with no gene match: 5. CDR3 protein: CASSFPTSGRPTDTQYF. CDR3 nucleotide sequence: TGTGCCAGCAGCTTTCCGACTAGCGGGAGGCCCACAGATACGCAGTATTTT.

This chain uses TRBV7-6 with TRBJ1-1; 9 bases match TRBD1. CDR1 is SGHVS, CDR2 FNYEAQ, per germline. With V trimmed by 5 bases and J by 1 base, 5 bases remained unmatched. The CDR3 runs 15 residues. In nucleotides, the CDR3 is TGTGCCAGCAGCCCCTGGACAGGGGAGAACACTGAAGCTTTCTTT. Its protein is CASSPWTGENTEAFF.

This clone has a handful of counts. This sequence joins TRBV5-1 and TRBJ2-7; 9 bases align to TRBD1. The V and J ends lost 4 bases and 6 bases, in that order; junction bases with no gene match: 11. This CDR3 has 15 amino acids. Germline V gives CDR1 SGHRS, CDR2 YFSETQ. CDR3 DNA sequence: TGCGCCAGCAGCGGAGCCGGGACAGGGTTTTCCGAGCAGTACTTC. This encodes CASSGAGTGFSEQYF.

This clone was counted only a few times. The chain recombines TRBV19 with TRBJ1-2; D might be TRBD1 (6 bases). Looked up from germline, CDR1 is LNHDA and CDR2 is SQIVND (reference sequence). CDR3 length: 17 residues. Trimming removed 4 bases from V and 7 bases from J, with 25 bases in between. The CDR3 here is CASSTAGVRAGESGYTF. The CDR3 DNA is TGTGCCAGTAGTACCGCCGGGGTCCGGGCAGGGGAGTCTGGCTACACCTTC.

The chain employs TRBV7-2 and TRBJ1-4, with 10 bases fitting TRBD1. V trimming: 5 bases; J trimming: 8 bases; junction bases outside the gene matches: 8. Germline CDR1 and CDR2: SGHTA and FQGNSA. The CDR3 is made up of 15 amino acids. The CDR3 reads CASSPDRGQGEKLFF. The CDR3 DNA is TGTGCCAGCAGCCCCGACAGGGGGCAGGGGGAAAAACTGTTTTTT.

This clone was counted a few times. This chain links TRBV9 with TRBJ2-1; TRBD2 aligns across 10 bases. CDR1 SGDLS and CDR2 YYNGEE come from the germline V gene. V lost 0 bases to trimming and J lost 1 base; unmatched junction nucleotides: 4. CDR3 length: 17 residues. As DNA, the CDR3 is TGTGCCAGCAGCGTAGGTAGACTAGCGGGTTCCTACAATGAGCAGTTCTTC. Its translation: CASSVGRLAGSYNEQFF.

The rearrangement links TRBV5-1 to TRBJ2-7; 9 nucleotides line up with TRBD1. The germline gives CDR1 SGHRS, CDR2 YFSETQ. The CDR3 has 14 amino acids. Trimming at V came to 1 base and at J to 4 bases, leaving 3 bases not matched to a gene. As DNA, the CDR3 is TGCGCCAGCAGCTTGACAGGGGGCATTTACGAGCAGTACTTC. It specifies CASSLTGGIYEQYF. The complete variable domain, with remaining parts taken from reference TRBV5-1 and TRBJ2-7, reads KAGVTQTPRYLIKTRGQQVTLSCSPISGHRSVSWYQQTPGQGLQFLFEYFSETQRNKGNFPGRFSGRQFSNSRSEMNVSTLELGDSALYLCASSLTGGIYEQYFGPGTRLTVT.

This clone was detected a few times. CDR3 loop: CASSFAGEGAFF. Written as DNA, the CDR3 is TGCGCCAGCAGCTTCGCAGGGGAAGGAGCTTTCTTT. This sequence joins TRBV5-1 and TRBJ1-1, with D perhaps TRBD1 (6 bases). The CDR3 sequence is 12 residues long. Per germline, CDR1 SGHRS and CDR2 YFSETQ. The ends were cut back, 2 bases at V and 10 bases at J, with 12 bases in the middle.

This clone was counted only a few times. This chain links TRBV4-1 with TRBJ1-1; the D is unclear. The V gene's germline CDR1 is MGHRA and CDR2 YSYEKL. V shed 5 bases and J shed 1 base, with 8 bases lying between them. CDR3 length equals 13 residues. The CDR3 DNA reads as TGCGCCAGCAGCTCTGTCTGGAACACTGAAGCTTTCTTT. This codes for CASSSVWNTEAFF.

The chain uses TRBV4-1 and TRBJ1-2; possibly TRBD1 for D (6 bases). Germline-derived CDR1 and CDR2 are MGHRA and YSYEKL. V gave up 0 bases and J gave up 8 bases, with 10 bases separating them. The CDR3 runs 13 residues. The CDR3 DNA reads as TGCGCCAGCAGCCAAGATGGGGGCTACGGCTACACCTTC. This codes for CASSQDGGYGYTF.

This chain links TRBV19 with TRBJ2-4, with TRBD1 identical over 11 bases. The CDR3 has 15 residues. Germline V gene lookup returns CDR1 LNHDA and CDR2 SQIVND (reference sequence). With 7 bases clipped from V and 7 bases from J, the junction kept 9 bases outside the gene matches. Here the CDR3 reads CASTTTGDRGNIQYF. The CDR3 DNA is TGTGCCAGTACTACAACTGGGGACAGGGGGAACATTCAGTACTTC.

The rearrangement uses TRBV18 and TRBJ2-5, with 8 positions matching TRBD2. The junction had 5 bases not matched to a gene; V was cut back by 3 bases and J by 5 bases. Per the germline V gene, CDR1 is KGHSH and CDR2 is LQKENI. CDR3 length: 14 residues. The CDR3 spells CASSPGLVDETQYF. The CDR3 bases are TGTGCCAGCTCACCGGGACTAGTTGATGAGACCCAGTACTTC.

The sample holds a few counts of this clone. The chain is built from TRBV9 and TRBJ2-7, with 8 bases aligning to TRBD1. Germline-derived CDR1 and CDR2 are SGDLS and YYNGEE. The CDR3 extends over 17 amino acids. V trimming: 4 bases; J trimming: 2 bases; junction bases outside the gene matches: 14. Here the CDR3 DNA reads TGTGCCAGCAGCCCGTACCGGGACAGGTCTTTCCCCTACGAGCAGTACTTC. This encodes CASSPYRDRSFPYEQYF. Filled out from reference TRBV9 and TRBJ2-7, the complete variable domain reads DSGVTQTPKHLITATGQRVTLRCSPRSGDLSVYWYQQSLDQGLQFLIQYYNGEERAKGNILERFSAQQFPDLHSELNLSSLELGDSALYFCASSPYRDRSFPYEQYFGPGTRLTVT.